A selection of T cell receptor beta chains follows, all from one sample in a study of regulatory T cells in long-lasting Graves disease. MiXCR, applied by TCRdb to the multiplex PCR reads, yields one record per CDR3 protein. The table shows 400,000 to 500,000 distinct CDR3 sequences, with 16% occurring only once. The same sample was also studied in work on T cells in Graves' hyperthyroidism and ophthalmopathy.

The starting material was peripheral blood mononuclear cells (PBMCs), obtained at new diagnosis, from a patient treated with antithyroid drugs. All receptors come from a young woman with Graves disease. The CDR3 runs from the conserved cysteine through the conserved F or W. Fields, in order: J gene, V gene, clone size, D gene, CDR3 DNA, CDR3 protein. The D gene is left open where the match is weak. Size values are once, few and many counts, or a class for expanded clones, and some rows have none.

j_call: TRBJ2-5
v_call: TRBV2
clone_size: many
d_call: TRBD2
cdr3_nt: TGTGCCAGCAGTGATTCGGGAGGGCCGGGTGAGACCCAGTACTTC
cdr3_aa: CASSDSGGPGETQYF

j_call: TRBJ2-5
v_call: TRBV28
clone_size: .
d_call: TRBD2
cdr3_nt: TGTGCCAGCAGTCTAGCGGGAGGGCCCTCCGAGACCCAGTACTTC
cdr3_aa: CASSLAGGPSETQYF

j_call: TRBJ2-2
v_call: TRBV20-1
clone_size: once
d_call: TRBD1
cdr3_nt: TGCAGTGCTAGGACAGGGGTTATCAACACCGGGGAGCTGTTTTTT
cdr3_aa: CSARTGVINTGELFF

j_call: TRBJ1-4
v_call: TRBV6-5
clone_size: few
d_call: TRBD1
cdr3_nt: TGTGCCAGCAGTTACGACAGGGCTTTCAAAGCAACTAATGAAAAACTGTTTTTT
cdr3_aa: CASSYDRAFKATNEKLFF

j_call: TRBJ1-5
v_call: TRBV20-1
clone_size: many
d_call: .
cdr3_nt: TGCAGTGCTAGATGGGCGACGGGCCATCAGCCCCAGCATTTT
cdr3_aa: CSARWATGHQPQHF

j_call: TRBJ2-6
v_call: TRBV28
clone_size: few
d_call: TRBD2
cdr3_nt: TGTGCCAGCAGCTCGACTAGCGGGAGGGCAGCGGGGGCCAACGTCCTGACTTTC
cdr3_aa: CASSSTSGRAAGANVLTF

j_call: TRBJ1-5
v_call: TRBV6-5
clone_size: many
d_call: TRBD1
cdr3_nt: TGTGCCAGCAGTTACTCGAGAGGGGGCGCTTATCAGCCCCAGCATTTT
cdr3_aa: CASSYSRGGAYQPQHF

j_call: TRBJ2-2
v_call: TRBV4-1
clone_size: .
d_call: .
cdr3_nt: TGCGCCAGCAGCCGCGTTGAGGAAGGGGACACCGGGGAGCTGTTTTTT
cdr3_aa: CASSRVEEGDTGELFF

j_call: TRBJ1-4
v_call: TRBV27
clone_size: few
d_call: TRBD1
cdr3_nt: TGTGCCAGCGGGACAGGAAATGAAAAACTGTTTTTT
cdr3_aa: CASGTGNEKLFF

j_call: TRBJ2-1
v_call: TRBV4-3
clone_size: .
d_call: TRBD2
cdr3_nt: TGCGCCAGCAGCCAAGTTGGACTAGCGGGAGGGAGCTCCTACAATGAGCAGTTCTTC
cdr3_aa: CASSQVGLAGGSSYNEQFF

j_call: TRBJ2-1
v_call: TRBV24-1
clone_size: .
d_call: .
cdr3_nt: TGTGCCACCAGTGATTTATACAGGGCGAGCTCCTACAATGAGCAGTTCTTC
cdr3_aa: CATSDLYRASSYNEQFF